The table lists the clone carrying this TCR beta chain with a count of one. Its antigen is still unknown. The source of the sample is a study of cytomegalovirus exposure and HLA in healthy donors. Study at large: Earlier results showed approximately 110 million unique TCR beta sequences derived from roughly 200 million T cells. Whole-study results and caveats: Per a later analysis, HLA-associated TCR beta chains showed more clonal expansion than other, equally common TCR beta chains. The study listed 150 to 200 cytomegalovirus-associated TCR beta chains.

The CDR3 runs 15 residues. Germline loops: CDR1 MNHEY, CDR2 SVGAGI. The V and J ends lost 7 bases and 8 bases, in that order; junction bases with no gene match: 16. In the PCR, 60 Vbeta and 13 Jbeta primers were used. In the study's own analysis: Later work found 80 million to 85 million unique TCR beta chains, with some 11 million shared. Some clones are missing from TCRdb's copy, which holds only in-frame ones; the method was immunoSEQ multiplex PCR. V, J and clone size derive from that table, while D and trimming were established from the DNA sequence. The table lists about 130,000 clones, around three quarters of them singletons.

This sequence joins TRBV6-5 and TRBJ1-2, with 7 bases fitting TRBD1. This TCR derives from a female donor in good health and CMV-seronegative. Input material: PBMCs. The CDR3 loop is CASTSSRTGPRGYTF. The DNA of the CDR3 is TGTGCCAGCACCTCATCGCGGACAGGACCTAGGGGCTACACCTTC.